The rows below give T cell receptor beta chains drawn from one sample of a study of blood T cell repertoires in COVID-19. Clones were sequenced by immunoSEQ multiplex PCR, and TCRdb holds only the in-frame ones, with some missing. The sample contains 130,000 to 150,000 clones, more than 70% of which appear only once. The sequenced sample was peripheral blood. Receptors were obtained from a woman aged 45 to 65 with acute or convalescent COVID-19. Both conserved end residues are part of each CDR3. A row's size may be missing; if present it is once, few, many or a size class.

TRBJ1-1	-	TRBV7-3	CASSFNGGTEAFF
TRBJ1-5	-	TRBV28	CASSGRRPQHF
TRBJ1-1	once	TRBV5-4	CASSNLEGRGTEAFF
TRBJ1-2	-	TRBV6-5	CASSLTWAGGYGYTF
TRBJ1-1	-	TRBV7-3	CASSFKGGTEAFF
TRBJ1-3	-	TRBV5-1	CASSTTGISGNTIYF
TRBJ2-5	-	TRBV7-2	CASSLVGSTETQYF
TRBJ2-1	-	TRBV6-2/TRBV6-3	CASSPTSGGYYEQFF
TRBJ2-5	-	TRBV6-6	CAVQGFGAQETQYF
TRBJ2-1	-	TRBV6-5	CASSYGTGGYNEQFF
TRBJ2-7	-	TRBV10-3	CTISTGGRVNEQYF
TRBJ2-3	-	TRBV3-1/TRBV3-2	CASRLGLAVDSTDTQYF
TRBJ1-4	few	TRBV2	CASRDWTGANEKLFF
TRBJ1-2	-	TRBV18	CASSPRDRGLGDGYTF
TRBJ1-4	once	TRBV7-9	CASSLQGNEKLFF
TRBJ2-1	-	TRBV19	CASAVNLDRPLSNEQFF
TRBJ2-7	-	TRBV28	CAAESARTYEQYF